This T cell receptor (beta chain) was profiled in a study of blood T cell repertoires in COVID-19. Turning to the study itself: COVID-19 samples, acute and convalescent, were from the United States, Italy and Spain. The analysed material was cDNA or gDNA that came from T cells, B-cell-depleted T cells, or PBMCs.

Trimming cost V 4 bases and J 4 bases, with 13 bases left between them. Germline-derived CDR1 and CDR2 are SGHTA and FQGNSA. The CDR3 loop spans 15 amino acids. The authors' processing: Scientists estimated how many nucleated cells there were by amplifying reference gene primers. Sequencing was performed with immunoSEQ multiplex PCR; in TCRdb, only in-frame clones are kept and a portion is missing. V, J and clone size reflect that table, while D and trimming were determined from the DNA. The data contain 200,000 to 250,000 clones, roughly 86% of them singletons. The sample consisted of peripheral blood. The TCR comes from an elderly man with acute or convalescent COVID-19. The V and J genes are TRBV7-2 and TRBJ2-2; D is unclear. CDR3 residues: CASSSMPTITGELFF. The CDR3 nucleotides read TGTGCCAGCAGCTCCATGCCCACAATCACCGGGGAGCTGTTTTTT.